The 5 T cell receptor beta chains listed next were all sequenced from one sample in a study of T cells in Graves' hyperthyroidism and ophthalmopathy. Amplification of TCR beta CDR3 regions used RNA as the template. Using the HTBI primer set, a first-round RT-PCR was run on the TCR CDR3. MiXCR, applied by TCRdb to the multiplex PCR reads, yields one record per CDR3 protein. The sample has a few hundred thousand distinct CDR3 sequences, more than 12% seen once. Sequenced sample: blood. The origin of the receptors is a woman aged 25 to 39 with Graves' ophthalmopathy.

This clonotype showed up many times. This chain links TRBV3-1 with TRBJ1-6; TRBD1 matches 8 bases. The CDR3 extends over 18 amino acids. Per germline, CDR1 LGHDT and CDR2 YNNKEL (reference sequence). Trimming removed 1 base from V and 4 bases from J; junction bases left unmatched: 9. The CDR3 is CASSQGSLGQAYNSPLHF. Written as DNA, the CDR3 is TGTGCCAGCAGCCAAGGCTCCCTGGGACAGGCATATAATTCACCCCTCCACTTT.

This clonotype was recorded a few times. The chain uses TRBV25-1 and TRBJ1-2; D remains unclear. The V end was cut by 9 bases, the J end by 4 bases, with 18 bases between. The CDR3 consists of 14 residues. CDR1 and CDR2 from the germline V gene are MGHDK and SYGVNS. The CDR3 reads CASVLRAGGYGYTF. Here the CDR3 DNA reads TGTGCCAGTGTTTTGCGAGCAGGTGGCTATGGCTACACCTTC.

This clonotype came up many times. The chain links TRBV6-2 or TRBV6-3 to TRBJ2-2, with D unclear. This CDR3 contains 12 residues. V lost 7 bases, J lost 2 bases, and 5 bases lay in between. In germline, CDR1 is MNHEY, CDR2 SVGEGT. The DNA of the CDR3 is TGTGCCAGCAACAAAAACACCGGGGAGCTGTTTTTT. Its protein is CASNKNTGELFF.

This clonotype occurred many times. The V and J genes are TRBV2 and TRBJ2-3; 7 bases map to TRBD1. Trimming cost V 11 bases and J 3 bases; bases outside gene matches: 8. CDR1 and CDR2 from the germline V gene are SNHLY and FYNNEI. This CDR3 region has 13 residues. The CDR3 spells CARSTGMTDTQYF. The CDR3 bases are TGTGCCCGGTCGACAGGGATGACAGATACGCAGTATTTT.

A word on this clonotype: This may stem from a read error, because a much larger clone lies one nucleotide away. The genes are TRBV2 and TRBJ2-2; TRBD1 aligns across 7 bases. Germline trimming cut 5 bases from V and 3 bases from J; bases unmatched to any gene: 6. The CDR3 is made up of 15 amino acids. CDR1 and CDR2 from the germline V gene are SNHLY and FYNNEI. CDR3 protein: CASSSETGYTGELFF. In DNA, the CDR3 is TGTGCCAGCAGTTCCGAGACAGGGTACACCGGGGAGCTGTTTTTT.